The rows below give T cell receptor beta chains drawn from one sample of a study of blood T cell repertoires in COVID-19. Assay used: immunoSEQ multiplex PCR; TCRdb lists only in-frame clones, some missing. The sample records 120,000 or so clones, about 79% being singletons. Sequencing was carried out using peripheral blood. The receptors derive from a man between 35 and 55 years old with active or convalescent COVID-19. The CDR3 runs from the conserved cysteine through the conserved F or W. A D gene is named only where the DNA matches it firmly. Clone size is stated in some rows and not others, as once, few, many or a class when expanded.

- | TRBJ2-1 | - | TRBV7-2 | CASSSTGYNEQFF | TGTGCCAGCAGCTCGACAGGTTACAATGAGCAGTTCTTC
- | TRBJ1-2 | - | TRBV11-2 | CASSPGYLGDNYGYTF | TGTGCCAGCAGCCCGGGTTACCTCGGGGATAACTATGGCTACACCTTC
- | TRBJ2-1 | TRBD1 | TRBV30 | CAWSRRDRDGEQFF | TGTGCCTGGAGTCGCCGGGACAGGGACGGTGAGCAGTTCTTC
- | TRBJ2-1 | TRBD2 | TRBV3-1/TRBV3-2 | CASSQAGGMQFF | TGTGCCAGCAGCCAGGCGGGGGGGATGCAGTTCTTC
- | TRBJ1-3 | - | TRBV25-1 | CASSEAGSGNTIYF | TGTGCCAGCAGTGAGGCAGGCTCTGGAAACACCATATATTTT
- | TRBJ2-1 | TRBD2 | TRBV5-4 | CASSLDPTSGRGGEQFF | TGTGCCAGCAGCTTGGATCCTACTAGCGGGAGAGGGGGGGAGCAGTTCTTC
- | TRBJ1-2 | TRBD1 | TRBV7-2 | CASSPGDRGGGYTF | TGTGCCAGCAGCCCAGGGGACAGGGGCGGTGGCTACACCTTC
- | TRBJ2-5 | TRBD2 | TRBV29-1 | CSVPGTTWETQYF | TGCAGCGTTCCGGGGACTACCTGGGAGACCCAGTACTTC
- | TRBJ1-2 | - | TRBV5-1 | CASSLEEALIATF | TGCGCCAGCAGCTTGGAGGAGGCCCTGATAGCCACCTTC
- | TRBJ1-4 | - | TRBV2 | CASSEEGTRKLFF | TGTGCCAGCAGTGAAGAAGGGACAAGGAAACTGTTTTTT
- | TRBJ1-6 | TRBD1 | TRBV7-2 | CASSLAQAGGSPLHF | TGTGCCAGCAGCTTAGCGCAAGCAGGGGGATCACCCCTCCACTTT
once | TRBJ2-3 | - | TRBV18 | CASSPQGQSQYF | TGTGCCAGCTCACCACAGGGGCAGTCGCAGTATTTT
- | TRBJ2-1 | TRBD1 | TRBV6-5 | CASSRTGESSNEQFF | TGTGCCAGCAGCCGGACAGGGGAGTCGAGCAATGAGCAGTTCTTC
- | TRBJ2-1 | TRBD1 | TRBV4-3 | CASSQERFQGAEQFF | TGCGCCAGCAGCCAAGAAAGGTTCCAGGGGGCCGAGCAGTTCTTC
- | TRBJ2-5 | - | TRBV5-1 | CASSRVVRETQYF | TGCGCCAGCAGCCGGGTAGTCCGCGAGACCCAGTACTTC
- | TRBJ1-6 | - | TRBV7-2 | CASSSGGLNNSPLHF | TGTGCCAGCAGCTCCGGGGGATTGAATAATTCACCCCTCCACTTT
- | TRBJ1-1 | - | TRBV2 | CASSGNRNTEAFF | TGTGCCAGCAGTGGAAACAGGAACACTGAAGCTTTCTTT
- | TRBJ2-3 | - | TRBV4-3 | CASSRHSGVGGGRMADTQYF | TGCGCCAGCAGCCGACACTCCGGGGTTGGGGGAGGAAGGATGGCGGATACGCAGTATTTT
- | TRBJ1-1 | - | TRBV6-6 | CASRSTGKGIPFF | TGTGCCAGCAGATCTACAGGGAAGGGAATTCCTTTCTTT
- | TRBJ1-5 | - | TRBV6-1 | CASSDRVGQPQHF | TGTGCCAGCAGTGACAGGGTCGGGCAGCCCCAGCATTTT
- | TRBJ2-7 | - | TRBV28 | CASNTAAQTYEQYF | TGTGCCAGCAACACCGCGGCTCAAACCTACGAGCAGTACTTC
- | TRBJ2-2 | TRBD2 | TRBV5-1 | CASNVAGVAGELFF | TGCGCCAGCAACGTAGCGGGAGTTGCCGGGGAGCTGTTTTTT
- | TRBJ2-3 | - | TRBV4-1 | CASSRLGGAGSDTQYF | TGCGCCAGCAGCCGGTTAGGGGGGGCCGGATCAGATACGCAGTATTTT
many | TRBJ1-2 | - | TRBV30 | CAWSVREGNGYTF | TGTGCCTGGAGTGTACGGGAGGGGAATGGCTACACCTTC
- | TRBJ1-3 | - | TRBV6-1 | CASSETPGLSRDTIYF | TGTGCCAGCAGTGAAACTCCGGGACTTTCAAGGGACACCATATATTTT
- | TRBJ1-1 | TRBD1 | TRBV19 | CASSILTGKMNTEAFF | TGTGCCAGTAGTATACTGACAGGGAAAATGAACACTGAAGCTTTCTTT
once | TRBJ2-5 | TRBD1 | TRBV14 | CASSPGTGSLGTQYF | TGTGCCAGCAGCCCCGGGACAGGGTCCCTAGGGACCCAGTACTTC
- | TRBJ1-4 | - | TRBV19 | CASNQGFEKLFF | TGTGCCAGTAACCAGGGTTTCGAAAAACTGTTTTTT
- | TRBJ1-1 | - | TRBV28 | CASSSYLEGMNTEAFF | TGTGCCAGCAGTTCGTACCTGGAGGGTATGAACACTGAAGCTTTCTTT
- | TRBJ2-1 | - | TRBV4-2 | CASSQPGASGEQFF | TGTGCCAGCAGCCAACCTGGGGCCTCGGGTGAGCAGTTCTTC
- | TRBJ2-2 | - | TRBV2 | CASSDVRAGELFF | TGTGCCAGCAGTGACGTCCGGGCCGGGGAGCTGTTTTTT
few | TRBJ1-1 | - | TRBV7-9 | CASSLGPSGEAFF | TGTGCCAGCAGCTTAGGTCCTTCAGGGGAAGCTTTCTTT
- | TRBJ2-1 | TRBD1 | TRBV3-1/TRBV3-2 | CASSRPTGSGHEQFF | TGTGCCAGCAGCCGACCGACAGGGAGCGGTCATGAGCAGTTCTTC
- | TRBJ1-2 | TRBD1 | TRBV4-3 | CASSQGGTGGGYTF | TGCGCCAGCAGCCAAGGGGGGACAGGGGGAGGCTACACCTTC
- | TRBJ2-2 | TRBD2 | TRBV9 | CASRGGLAGTGELFF | TGTGCCAGCAGGGGGGGACTAGCGGGCACCGGGGAGCTGTTTTTT
- | TRBJ1-3 | - | TRBV28 | CASSLGQTRGNTIYF | TGTGCCAGCAGTTTGGGGCAAACACGGGGAAACACCATATATTTT
- | TRBJ1-2 | - | TRBV6-5 | CASSWELRGYTF | TGTGCCAGCAGCTGGGAGCTACGTGGCTACACCTTC
- | TRBJ1-2 | - | TRBV14 | CASSQKDKVDGYTF | TGTGCCAGCAGCCAAAAGGACAAGGTGGATGGCTACACCTTC
- | TRBJ2-1 | TRBD2 | TRBV30 | CAWSVKAGVAAEQFF | TGTGCCTGGAGTGTTAAAGCGGGAGTAGCTGCTGAGCAGTTCTTC
- | TRBJ2-3 | - | TRBV7-3 | CASGAGNTDTQYF | TGTGCCAGCGGGGCAGGCAACACAGATACGCAGTATTTT
- | TRBJ2-4 | TRBD1 | TRBV6-5 | CASFPGQGLDIQYF | TGTGCCAGTTTTCCGGGACAGGGTTTGGACATTCAGTACTTC